This is a list of T cell receptor beta chains from one sample in a study of blood T cell repertoires in COVID-19. Profiling relied on immunoSEQ multiplex PCR, and the TCRdb table lists in-frame clones only, not all of them. Here the sample spans 180,000 or so clones, around 80% being singletons. Sequenced sample: peripheral blood. Every receptor here comes from a human donor with acute or convalescent COVID-19. The donor label of this sample is uncertain. The CDR3 runs from the conserved cysteine through the conserved F or W. Fields, in order: V gene, clone size, D gene, J gene, CDR3 DNA, CDR3 protein. A D gene is named only where the DNA matches it firmly. Expanded clones get a size class; other rows say once, few or many, or leave the size out.

TRBV27	-	TRBD2	TRBJ2-5	TGTGCCAGCAGTTTATCGCTAGCGGGGATCCAAGAGACCCAGTACTTC	CASSLSLAGIQETQYF
TRBV11-2	-	-	TRBJ2-7	TGTGCCAGCAGCTGGGACGGGACACACTACGAGCAGTACTTC	CASSWDGTHYEQYF
TRBV12-3/TRBV12-4	few	-	TRBJ1-1	TGTGCCAGCAGAGGGCGGCGGGCGACTGAAGCTTTCTTT	CASRGRRATEAFF
TRBV18	-	-	TRBJ1-2	TGTGCCAGCTCACCGATCGGGGACTCCCTGAACTATGGCTACACCTTC	CASSPIGDSLNYGYTF
TRBV29-1	-	TRBD1	TRBJ1-1	TGCAGCGTCGGCTTGACAGGGTGGGACACTGAAGCTTTCTTT	CSVGLTGWDTEAFF
TRBV30	-	-	TRBJ1-1	TGTGCCTGGAGTGTACACAGGGACACTGAAGCTTTCTTT	CAWSVHRDTEAFF
TRBV2	-	TRBD2	TRBJ2-1	TGTGCCAGCAGTGAAATCGGTCTAGCGGGAGGTGTCGATGAGCAGTTCTTC	CASSEIGLAGGVDEQFF
TRBV6-2/TRBV6-3	-	TRBD2	TRBJ2-2	TGTGCCAGCAGTCTCAGACTAGCGGGAGGGCCCGGGGAGCTGTTTTTT	CASSLRLAGGPGELFF
TRBV27	-	TRBD1	TRBJ1-4	TGTGCCAGCAGCAACAGGGGGGGGAATGAAAAACTGTTTTTT	CASSNRGGNEKLFF
TRBV10-3	once	TRBD2	TRBJ2-3	TGTGCCATCGCTCCGGGACTAGCGGGAGACCCAGGCACAGATACGCAGTATTTT	CAIAPGLAGDPGTDTQYF
TRBV14	-	-	TRBJ2-7	TGTGCCAGCAGCCATGGCCCTGGGGCCGTTGGCTACGAGCAGTACTTC	CASSHGPGAVGYEQYF
TRBV7-7	-	TRBD1	TRBJ2-7	TGTGCCAGCAGCAACGGACAGGGGCCCACCTACGAGCAGTACTTC	CASSNGQGPTYEQYF
TRBV7-3	-	TRBD2	TRBJ2-3	TGTGCCAGCAGCTTGGGACTAGCGGACAGCACAGATACGCAGTATTTT	CASSLGLADSTDTQYF
TRBV5-1	-	-	TRBJ1-5	TGCGCCAGCAGCTTGGACAAAATCCTTAGCAATCAGCCCCAGCATTTT	CASSLDKILSNQPQHF
TRBV19	-	-	TRBJ2-1	TGTGCCAGTAGTATAGAAACGACATTCAATGAGCAGTTCTTC	CASSIETTFNEQFF
TRBV7-9	-	TRBD2	TRBJ2-5	TGTGCCAGCAGCCTATCGGGAGGGGAGACCCAGTACTTC	CASSLSGGETQYF
TRBV10-3	few	-	TRBJ2-7	TGTGCCATCAGAGGCAGGCTGAACTACGAGCAGTACTTC	CAIRGRLNYEQYF
TRBV6-2/TRBV6-3	once	-	TRBJ1-2	TGTGCCAGCAGTTACTTTTCACCTCCAGGGAATGGCTACACCTTC	CASSYFSPPGNGYTF
TRBV5-6	-	-	TRBJ1-4	TGTGCCAGCAGCTTTCGGGGTCCTAATGAAAAACTGTTTTTT	CASSFRGPNEKLFF
TRBV7-9	few	-	TRBJ2-7	TGTGCCAGCAGCTTAGACAGGGTTCTCTCCTACGAGCAGTACTTC	CASSLDRVLSYEQYF
TRBV27	-	-	TRBJ1-2	TGTGCCAGCAGTTTATCAGGGCAGGGAAATTTCTATGGCTACACCTTC	CASSLSGQGNFYGYTF
TRBV12-3/TRBV12-4	-	-	TRBJ2-3	TGTGCCAGCAGTTTAATCGTAGATACGCAGTATTTT	CASSLIVDTQYF
TRBV9	-	-	TRBJ2-1	TGTGCCAGCAGCCGGGAAGGGATTGCCTACAATGAGCAGTTCTTC	CASSREGIAYNEQFF
TRBV4-3	-	TRBD2	TRBJ2-1	TGCGCCAGCAGCCAACAACCTAGCGGGAGGGCCCAAAATGAGCAGTTCTTC	CASSQQPSGRAQNEQFF
TRBV6-2/TRBV6-3	-	-	TRBJ2-1	TGTGCCAGCAGTTTGACTCTTCCTCGGGTGCAGTTCTTC	CASSLTLPRVQFF
TRBV7-9	-	TRBD1	TRBJ2-7	TGTGCCAGCAGCTTCGCCGGGACAGGTGGCGAGCAGTACTTC	CASSFAGTGGEQYF
TRBV5-8	-	TRBD1	TRBJ1-1	TGTGCCAGCAGCTTTCGGGACAGGGTGACTGAAGCTTTCTTT	CASSFRDRVTEAFF
TRBV29-1	-	TRBD2	TRBJ2-3	TGCAGCGTTGAACTAGCGGGAGGGTCCTATACGCAGTATTTT	CSVELAGGSYTQYF
TRBV7-3	-	TRBD2	TRBJ2-2	TGTGCCAGCAGCCCATCGGGCGGGAGGTATTACACCGGGGAGCTGTTTTTT	CASSPSGGRYYTGELFF
TRBV29-1	-	-	TRBJ2-2	TGCAGCGTTGAAGAGGAGGGAACCGGGGAGCTGTTTTTT	CSVEEEGTGELFF